The 24 T cell receptor beta chains reported below all come from one sample, sequenced in a study of molecular identifiers for immune sequencing clone quantification. TCRdb recomputed calls from the PCR reads with MiXCR, one row per CDR3 protein. Among 40,000 to 45,000 distinct CDR3 sequences listed, roughly 21% were seen once. Sample: naive CD8+ T cells from blood, with Jurkat cell RNA spiked in. Subset reported: FACS-sorted CD8+CD4-CCR7+CD45RA+ naive T cells. Every receptor here comes from a human donor in good health. Some libraries in this study had Jurkat cell RNA spiked in.

This chain joins TRBV7-6 and TRBJ2-1; 8 bases align to TRBD2. The CDR3 extends over 17 amino acids. J gave up 10 bases and V 5 bases, and 19 bases lay outside the gene matches. Germline CDR1 reads SGHVS; CDR2 reads FNYEAQ. DNA for the CDR3: TGTGCCAGCAGCCCTTATCAGGAACTAGCGGTTGTAAAGGAGCAGTTCTTC. Its translation: CASSPYQELAVVKEQFF.

A word on this clonotype: It may be a read error: a sequence one base away is much more abundant. V usage is TRBV7-9 and J usage is TRBJ2-3; D remains unclear. The germline CDR1 and CDR2 sequences are SEHNR and FQNEAQ (reference sequence). Trimming pared 4 bases from V and 4 bases from J, leaving 12 bases between. The CDR3 length is 14 residues. CDR3 coding DNA: TGTGCCAGCAGCTCCCCCCCGCTCCCAGATACGCAGTATTTT. As protein: CASSSPPLPDTQYF.

This clonotype was observed at least ten times. The chain carries TRBV5-6 and TRBJ1-5; D might be TRBD1 (5 bases). The germline V gene encodes CDR1 SGHDT and CDR2 YYEEEE. Trimming shortened V by 0 bases and J by 5 bases, and 12 bases separated the two germline ends. CDR3 size: 15 residues. The CDR3 loop is CASSLGQRADQPQHF. In DNA, the CDR3 is TGTGCCAGCAGCTTGGGACAGCGAGCAGATCAGCCCCAGCATTTT. The entire variable domain, with the rest obtained from reference TRBV5-6 and TRBJ1-5, is as follows: DAGVTQSPTHLIKTRGQQVTLRCSPKSGHDTVSWYQQALGQGPQFIFQYYEEEERQRGNFPDRFSGHQFPNYSSELNVNALLLGDSALYLCASSLGQRADQPQHFGDGTRLSIL.

This clonotype was seen ten or more times. V usage is TRBV29-1 and J usage is TRBJ2-1; 7 bases fit TRBD2. After removal of 2 bases from V and 9 bases from J, the junction contained 13 bases not matched to a gene. This CDR3 is 15 amino acids long. Germline V gives CDR1 SQVTM, CDR2 ANQGSEA. The CDR3 sequence: CSVEIAGVLAVEQFF. The CDR3 region has the DNA TGCAGCGTTGAAATCGCGGGAGTATTAGCCGTTGAGCAGTTCTTC.

This clonotype was observed a handful of times. This may be a read error, as it is one base from a much larger clone. The chain has TRBV12-3 or TRBV12-4 and TRBJ2-5; either TRBD1 or TRBD2 may fit D (6 bases each). The CDR3 consists of 14 residues. The CDR3 DNA follows: TGTGCCAGCAGTTTAGAGGGGGGTCGGGAGACCCGGTACTTC. Encoded protein: CASSLEGGRETRYF.

This clonotype has just one count. V usage is TRBV6-5 and J usage is TRBJ2-4; possible D gene TRBD1, 6 bases. V was cut by 5 bases and J by 8 bases, with 22 bases left in between. The CDR3 covers 16 residues. Per germline, CDR1 MNHEY and CDR2 SVGAGI. CDR3 protein: CASSQVTGPKGDIQYF. The CDR3 DNA follows: TGTGCCAGCAGTCAGGTTACGGGGCCAAAGGGGGACATTCAGTACTTC.

There are many counts of this clonotype. This chain uses TRBV27 with TRBJ2-3, with D perhaps matching TRBD1 or TRBD2 (5 bases each). Germline CDR1 reads MNHEY; CDR2 reads SMNVEV (reference sequence). This CDR3 is built from 15 residues. V was trimmed by 5 bases and J by 10 bases, leaving 22 bases between them. The CDR3, as DNA: TGTGCCAGCAGTCCCCAGGGTGAACTAGGCCGGGCGCAGTATTTT. It specifies CASSPQGELGRAQYF.

Ten or more counts support this clonotype. The V gene is TRBV6-6, the J gene TRBJ2-5, with D possibly being TRBD1 (5 bases). Germline V gene lookup returns CDR1 MNHNY and CDR2 SVGAGI (reference sequence). V shed 4 bases and J shed 5 bases, with 11 bases lying between them. The CDR3 runs 13 residues. CDR3 in amino acids: CASSSVGLETQYF. The CDR3 nucleotides are TGTGCCAGCAGTTCAGTGGGGCTGGAGACCCAGTACTTC.

By frequency in the sample, this clonotype is medium-sized. The rearrangement links TRBV28 to TRBJ2-3, with D possibly matching TRBD2 (6 bases). The germline V gene encodes CDR1 MDHEN and CDR2 SYDVKM. Trimming stripped 8 bases from V and 4 bases from J, with 22 bases between. The CDR3 runs 16 residues. The CDR3 region is CASLRDGSVGADTQYF. The CDR3 DNA sequence: TGTGCCAGCCTCCGGGACGGGAGTGTCGGCGCAGATACGCAGTATTTT.

This clonotype was counted ten times or more. A junction end diverges from the germline sequence, so it may reflect a read error. The rearrangement links TRBV27 to TRBJ2-7; D gene uncertain. CDR1 and CDR2 from the germline V gene are MNHEY and SMNVEV (reference sequence). The CDR3 runs 11 residues. This CDR3 reads CASSFGYEQYF. In nucleotides, the CDR3 is TGCGCCAGCAGCTTTGGCTACGAGCAGTACTTC.

This clonotype was counted ten times or more. V and J are TRBV29-1 and TRBJ2-5; D is possibly TRBD2 (6 bases). Trimming stripped 1 base from V and 2 bases from J, with 14 bases between. This CDR3 has 15 residues. The germline CDR1 and CDR2 sequences are SQVTM and ANQGSEA. DNA for the CDR3: TGCAGCGTTGAAGGTAGTACTAGCACACAAGAGACCCAGTACTTC. Translated: CSVEGSTSTQETQYF. Based on the CDR3 plus reference TRBV29-1 and TRBJ2-5, the full variable domain is SAVISQKPSRDICQRGTSLTIQCQVDSQVTMMFWYRQQPGQSLTLIATANQGSEATYESGFVIDKFPISRPNLTFSTLTVSNMSPEDSSIYLCSVEGSTSTQETQYFGPGTRLLVL.

Ten or more counts support this clonotype. CDR3 sequence reads: CASSQGLAGQETQYF. CDR3 sequence (DNA): TGCGCCAGCAGCCAGGGACTAGCGGGCCAAGAGACCCAGTACTTC. The V call is TRBV4-3, the J call TRBJ2-5; 12 bases agree with TRBD2. Germline lookup yields CDR1 LGHNA and CDR2 YSLEER. CDR3 length: 15 residues. Trimming took 3 bases from V and 1 from J; bases not matched to a gene: 0.

In its sample, this clonotype was seen many times. This sequence joins TRBV6-2 or TRBV6-3 and TRBJ2-5, with a possible D match to TRBD1 (5 bases). The CDR3 length is 15 residues. In germline, CDR1 is MNHEY, CDR2 SVGEGT. Deletions cut 5 bases from V and 1 base from J, with 14 bases between. Here the CDR3 reads CASSPKDRLQETQYF. Here the CDR3 DNA reads TGTGCCAGCAGTCCAAAAGACAGACTCCAAGAGACCCAGTACTTC.

This clonotype came up many times. The rearrangement uses TRBV6-2 or TRBV6-3 and TRBJ2-7; a weak D match, TRBD2 (6 bases). There are 14 residues in the CDR3. V shed 8 bases and J shed 5 bases, with 19 bases lying between them. The germline V gene encodes CDR1 MNHEY and CDR2 SVGEGT. CDR3 bases: TGTGCCAGCGTATGGGCCCCGGAGGGCAACGAGCAGTACTTC. The encoded protein is CASVWAPEGNEQYF.

The chain links TRBV7-6 to TRBJ1-3, with D uncertain. The CDR3 sequence is 14 residues long. Trimming took off 5 bases at V and 0 bases at J, with 8 bases between the two ends. From germline, CDR1 is SGHVS and CDR2 FNYEAQ. The DNA of the CDR3 is TGTGCCAGCAGCCCTGTATACTCTGGAAACACCATATATTTT. It encodes CASSPVYSGNTIYF.

V and J are TRBV20-1 and TRBJ2-7, with D tentatively TRBD1 or TRBD2 (5 bases each). CDR1 is DFQATT and CDR2 is SNEGSKA in the germline V gene (reference sequence). V lost 2 bases and J 11 bases, leaving 13 bases between the germline ends. The CDR3 loop spans 11 amino acids. The CDR3 DNA reads TGCAGTGCTAGATCCGGGACGGTGGAGTACTTC. It translates to CSARSGTVEYF.

There are many counts of this clonotype. V gene TRBV7-9 combines with J gene TRBJ1-6; D perhaps matches TRBD1 (6 bases). The CDR3 extends over 19 amino acids. The germline CDR1 and CDR2 sequences are SEHNR and FQNEAQ (reference sequence). The germline V and J ends were trimmed by 5 bases and 0 bases, with 20 bases remaining between them. In DNA form, the CDR3 reads TGTGCCAGCAGCGCCTCAACCTCAGGACAGAGCTCCTATAATTCACCCCTCCACTTT. Amino acids: CASSASTSGQSSYNSPLHF.

By share, this clonotype counts as medium-sized. The chain joins TRBV29-1 to TRBJ2-3, with 7 bases aligning to TRBD1. The junction had 4 bases not matched to a gene; V was cut back by 4 bases and J by 3 bases. This CDR3 is built from 13 residues. The V gene's germline CDR1 is SQVTM and CDR2 ANQGSEA. The CDR3 spells CSVGQGNTDTQYF. CDR3 nucleotides: TGCAGCGTTGGACAGGGAAATACAGATACGCAGTATTTT.

There are many counts of this clonotype. The chain has TRBV20-1 and TRBJ2-7, with TRBD2 as a possible D gene (5 bases). Germline values: CDR1 DFQATT, CDR2 SNEGSKA (reference sequence). Trimming removed 2 bases from V and 3 bases from J, with 20 bases in between. The CDR3 length is 16 residues. The CDR3 loop is CSARNGLAGSLYEQYF. In nucleotides, the CDR3 is TGCAGTGCTAGAAACGGACTGGCCGGATCCCTCTACGAGCAGTACTTC.

This clonotype has more than one count but fewer than ten. The chain carries TRBV27 and TRBJ2-2; TRBD1 might be the D (5 bases). Germline V CDR1 and CDR2: MNHEY, SMNVEV (reference sequence). The CDR3 sequence is 13 residues long. Between the trimmed V and J ends, which lost 0 bases and 6 bases, there was a span of 5 bases. Here the CDR3 DNA reads TGTGCCAGCAGTTTATCAGGGGCCGGGGAGCTGTTTTTT. It is translated as CASSLSGAGELFF.

This clonotype was observed at least ten times. The chain combines TRBV27 with TRBJ1-1; D remains unclear. There are 15 residues in the CDR3. CDR1 is MNHEY and CDR2 is SMNVEV in the germline V gene (reference sequence). The V end lost 5 bases, the J end lost 3 bases, and 16 bases lay between the germline ends. CDR3: CASSHVANLDTEAFF. CDR3 coding DNA: TGTGCCAGCAGTCACGTAGCGAACTTGGACACTGAAGCTTTCTTT.

This clonotype showed up many times. This chain links TRBV7-9 with TRBJ2-5, with D possibly matching TRBD1 (5 bases). The V gene lost 1 base and the J gene lost 13 bases, with 7 bases spanning the gap. Germline V lookup: CDR1 SEHNR, CDR2 FQNEAQ (reference sequence). CDR3 length: 10 amino acids. The CDR3: CASSLDRSYF. CDR3 DNA: TGTGCCAGCAGCTTAGACAGGTCGTACTTC.

This clonotype has only a few counts. The V gene is TRBV10-2, the J gene TRBJ2-7, with D unresolved. This CDR3 region has 14 residues. Looked up from germline, CDR1 is WSHSY and CDR2 is SAAADI. Trimming shortened V by 8 bases and J by 2 bases, and 16 bases separated the two germline ends. This chain's CDR3 is CASLPTPPTYEQYF. The DNA for the CDR3 is TGCGCCAGCCTCCCGACCCCACCGACCTACGAGCAGTACTTC.

This clonotype has ten or more counts. This rearrangement joins TRBV23-1 to TRBJ1-4; 10 nucleotides agree with TRBD1. TRBV23-1 is labeled an ORF, and its function is uncertain. Trimming at V came to 0 bases and at J to 2 bases, leaving 15 bases not matched to a gene. The CDR3 is made up of 21 amino acids. The DNA for the CDR3 is TGCGCCAGCAGTCAATCCACCTGCGTACGACAGGGGGCGACGACTAATGAAAAACTGTTTTTT. It specifies CASSQSTCVRQGATTNEKLFF.